These T cell receptor beta chains were read from a single sample in a study of shared clonotypes between healthy human individuals. Assay: immunoSEQ multiplex PCR; the TCRdb copy retains only in-frame clones and omits some. Among about 2.1 million clones listed, 85% to 95% were seen once. Input material: naive CD8+ T cells from PBMCs. The receptors derive from a young man in good health. Some clones in this sample may be carry-over from other donors' samples. CDR3s include the opening cysteine and the closing phenylalanine or tryptophan. Fields, in order: V gene, J gene, CDR3 protein.

v_gene: TRBV28
j_gene: TRBJ2-3
CDR3aa: CASSLAGGNTDTQYF

v_gene: TRBV10-3
j_gene: TRBJ2-3
CDR3aa: CAISEPPRLAGERPHSTDTQYF

v_gene: TRBV5-1
j_gene: TRBJ2-2
CDR3aa: CASSLGSWEGAGELFF

v_gene: TRBV5-1
j_gene: TRBJ2-1
CDR3aa: CASSFKYNEQFF

v_gene: TRBV7-3
j_gene: TRBJ2-5
CDR3aa: CASSPMGSGETQYF

v_gene: TRBV5-1
j_gene: TRBJ2-7
CDR3aa: CASSFLDRAYEQYF

v_gene: TRBV4-1
j_gene: TRBJ2-1
CDR3aa: CASSQDQGQGNEQFF

v_gene: TRBV4-2
j_gene: TRBJ1-2
CDR3aa: CASSWGAIVNYGYTF

v_gene: TRBV7-9
j_gene: TRBJ2-7
CDR3aa: CASSVGTDEQYF

v_gene: TRBV7-8
j_gene: TRBJ2-1
CDR3aa: CASSLVGQLYNEQFF

v_gene: TRBV7-9
j_gene: TRBJ2-1
CDR3aa: CASSLPRTSGSYNEQFF

v_gene: TRBV7-9
j_gene: TRBJ2-5
CDR3aa: CASKAGGETQYF

v_gene: TRBV7-9
j_gene: TRBJ2-5
CDR3aa: CASSLGPQGGETQYF

v_gene: TRBV13
j_gene: TRBJ1-1
CDR3aa: CASSPQLNTEAFF

v_gene: TRBV5-1
j_gene: TRBJ1-1
CDR3aa: CASRDVGRMNTEAFF

v_gene: TRBV28
j_gene: TRBJ2-1
CDR3aa: CASSLRAGGPRNEQFF

v_gene: TRBV7-8
j_gene: TRBJ2-7
CDR3aa: CASSSPGRLPYEQYF

v_gene: TRBV27
j_gene: TRBJ1-5
CDR3aa: CASSLLGGAEQPQHF

v_gene: TRBV11-2
j_gene: TRBJ2-3
CDR3aa: CASSLVLTGATTDTQYF

v_gene: TRBV28
j_gene: TRBJ1-4
CDR3aa: CASRGYTEGGEKLFF

v_gene: TRBV27
j_gene: TRBJ2-7
CDR3aa: CASSLTLGPTSYEQYF

v_gene: TRBV7-6
j_gene: TRBJ2-5
CDR3aa: CASSRRDSRGWETQYF

v_gene: TRBV14
j_gene: TRBJ1-4
CDR3aa: CASSQNSLRATNEKLFF

v_gene: TRBV28
j_gene: TRBJ2-7
CDR3aa: CASSPGLAGFYEQYF

v_gene: TRBV16
j_gene: TRBJ2-7
CDR3aa: CASSQLFGGDEQYF

v_gene: TRBV7-9
j_gene: TRBJ2-7
CDR3aa: CASSPGLYEQYF

v_gene: TRBV29-1
j_gene: TRBJ2-1
CDR3aa: CSVDGPWNEQFF

v_gene: TRBV19
j_gene: TRBJ2-2
CDR3aa: CASSPLWGTGDRRTGELFF